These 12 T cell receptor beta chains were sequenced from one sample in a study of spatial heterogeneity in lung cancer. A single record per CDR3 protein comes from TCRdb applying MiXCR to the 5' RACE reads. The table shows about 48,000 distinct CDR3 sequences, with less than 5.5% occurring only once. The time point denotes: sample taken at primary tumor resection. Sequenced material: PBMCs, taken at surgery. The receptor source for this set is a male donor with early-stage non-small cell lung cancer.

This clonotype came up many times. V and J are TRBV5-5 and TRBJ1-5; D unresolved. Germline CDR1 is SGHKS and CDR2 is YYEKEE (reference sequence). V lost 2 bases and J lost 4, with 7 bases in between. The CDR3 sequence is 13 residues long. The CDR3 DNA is TGTGCCAGCAGCTTAGTGGGAAATCAGCCCCAGCATTTT. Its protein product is CASSLVGNQPQHF.

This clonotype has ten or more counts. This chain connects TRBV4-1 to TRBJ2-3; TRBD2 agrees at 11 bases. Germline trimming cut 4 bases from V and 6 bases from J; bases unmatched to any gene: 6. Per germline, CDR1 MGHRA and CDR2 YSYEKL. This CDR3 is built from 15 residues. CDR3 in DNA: TGCGCCAGCAGCCGGCTACTAGCGGGAGCGGATACGCAGTATTTT. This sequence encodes CASSRLLAGADTQYF.

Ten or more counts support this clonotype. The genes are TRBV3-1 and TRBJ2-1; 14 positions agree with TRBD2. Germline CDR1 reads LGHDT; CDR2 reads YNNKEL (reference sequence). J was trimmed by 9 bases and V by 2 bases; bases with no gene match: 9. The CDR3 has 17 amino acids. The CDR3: CASSQPGLAGVRGEQFF. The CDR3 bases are TGTGCCAGCAGCCAACCGGGACTAGCGGGAGTCCGGGGTGAGCAGTTCTTC.

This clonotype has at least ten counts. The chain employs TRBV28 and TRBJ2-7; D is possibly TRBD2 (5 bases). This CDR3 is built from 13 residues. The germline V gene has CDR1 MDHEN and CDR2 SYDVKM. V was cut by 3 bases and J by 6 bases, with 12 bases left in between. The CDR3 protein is CASSFWGVGEQYF. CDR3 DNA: TGTGCCAGCAGTTTTTGGGGAGTCGGCGAGCAGTACTTC.

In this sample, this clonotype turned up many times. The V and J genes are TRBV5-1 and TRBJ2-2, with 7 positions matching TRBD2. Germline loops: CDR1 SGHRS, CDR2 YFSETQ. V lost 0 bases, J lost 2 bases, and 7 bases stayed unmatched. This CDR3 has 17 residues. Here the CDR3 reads CASSLVPAGLNTGELFF. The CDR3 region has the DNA TGCGCCAGCAGCTTGGTTCCAGCGGGGCTCAACACCGGGGAGCTGTTTTTT.

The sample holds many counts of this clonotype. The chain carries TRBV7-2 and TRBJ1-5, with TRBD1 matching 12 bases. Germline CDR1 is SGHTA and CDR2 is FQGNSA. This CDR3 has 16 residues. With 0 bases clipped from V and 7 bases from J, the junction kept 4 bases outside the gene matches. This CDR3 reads CASSLAGTGGGQPQHF. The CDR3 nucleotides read TGTGCCAGCAGCTTAGCCGGGACAGGGGGCGGGCAGCCCCAGCATTTT.

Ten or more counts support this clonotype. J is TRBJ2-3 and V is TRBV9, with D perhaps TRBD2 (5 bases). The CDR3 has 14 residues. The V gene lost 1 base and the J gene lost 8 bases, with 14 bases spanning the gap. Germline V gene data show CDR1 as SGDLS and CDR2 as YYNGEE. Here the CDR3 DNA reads TGTGCCAGCAGCGTAAGTATGCGGACTGGTACGCAGTATTTT. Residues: CASSVSMRTGTQYF.

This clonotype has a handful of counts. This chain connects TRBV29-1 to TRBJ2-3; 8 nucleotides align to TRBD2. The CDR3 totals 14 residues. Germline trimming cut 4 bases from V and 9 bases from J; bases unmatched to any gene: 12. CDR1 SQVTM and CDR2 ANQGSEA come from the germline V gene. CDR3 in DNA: TGCAGCGTTGGAGGAGAGCGGGGGCAGCAGACGCAGTATTTT. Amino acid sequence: CSVGGERGQQTQYF.

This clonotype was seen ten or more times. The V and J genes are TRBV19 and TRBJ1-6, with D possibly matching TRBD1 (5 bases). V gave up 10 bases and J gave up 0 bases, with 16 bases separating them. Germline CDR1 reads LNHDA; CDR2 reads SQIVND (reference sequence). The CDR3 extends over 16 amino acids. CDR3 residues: CATTLTDSSYNSPLHF. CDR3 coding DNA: TGTGCCACCACATTGACCGACAGCTCCTATAATTCACCCCTCCACTTT.

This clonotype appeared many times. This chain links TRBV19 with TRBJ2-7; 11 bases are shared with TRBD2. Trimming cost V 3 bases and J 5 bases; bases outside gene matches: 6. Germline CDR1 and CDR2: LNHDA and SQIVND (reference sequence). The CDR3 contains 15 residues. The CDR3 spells CASSISGTSGDEQYF. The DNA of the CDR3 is TGTGCCAGTAGTATTTCCGGGACTAGCGGCGACGAGCAGTACTTC.

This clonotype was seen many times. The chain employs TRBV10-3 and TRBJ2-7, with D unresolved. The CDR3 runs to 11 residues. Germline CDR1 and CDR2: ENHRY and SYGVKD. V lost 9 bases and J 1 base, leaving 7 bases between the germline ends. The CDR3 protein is CAIAGSYEQYF. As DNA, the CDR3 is TGTGCCATAGCAGGTTCCTACGAGCAGTACTTC.

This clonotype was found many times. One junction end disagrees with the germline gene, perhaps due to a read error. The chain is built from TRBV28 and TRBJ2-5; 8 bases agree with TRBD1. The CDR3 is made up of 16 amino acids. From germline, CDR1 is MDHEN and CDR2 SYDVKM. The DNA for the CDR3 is TGTGCCAGCAGTTCCCCCCAGGACAGGGACCACGAGACCCAGTACTTC. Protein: CASSSPQDRDHETQYF.